One sample yielded the 31 T cell receptor beta chains listed below, sequenced in a study of blood T cells in healthy people across ages (dated by TCRdb to 2015 to 2017). The library was generated by 5' RACE. The sequencer was an Illumina HiSeq 2500. A second 7 to 11 cycle PCR used a sample-barcoded 5' primer and a J-beta primer mix. In TCRdb, the public reads were trimmed at Q25 with fastp and aligned with MiXCR, with productive beta chains retained. Under each unique CDR3 protein, matching rows form one entry showing the most common genes and DNA. Present in this sample are 1.5 million to 2 million distinct CDR3 sequences, about 49% of which were seen just once. The leading ten clones occupy roughly 2.1% of the sample. What was sequenced was blood. These receptors were collected from a middle-aged woman in good health.

The V and J genes are TRBV27 and TRBJ1-2; D may be TRBD1 (5 bases). The CDR3 covers 16 residues. CDR1 MNHEY and CDR2 SMNVEV come from the germline V gene (reference sequence). Deletions cut 2 bases from V and 8 bases from J, with 21 bases between. The CDR3 DNA reads TGTGCCAGCAGTTTAGGACCCGGGGGAGTAGTGGAGGGCTACACCTTC. Encoded protein: CASSLGPGGVVEGYTF.

The chain uses TRBV3-1 and TRBJ1-2; 9 bases align to TRBD1. Germline CDR1 and CDR2: LGHDT and YNNKEL (reference sequence). The junction had 7 bases not matched to a gene; V was cut back by 8 bases and J by 6 bases. The CDR3 sequence is 13 residues long. CDR3 protein: CASGDRGRNGYTF. The CDR3 DNA sequence: TGTGCCAGCGGAGACAGGGGGAGAAATGGCTACACCTTC.

This chain uses TRBV20-1 with TRBJ2-1, with D possibly being TRBD2 (6 bases). CDR3 length: 12 residues. CDR1 is DFQATT, CDR2 SNEGSKA, per germline (reference sequence). V dropped 6 bases and J dropped 8 bases, with 14 bases sitting between them. The CDR3: CSAREETHEQFF. As DNA, the CDR3 is TGCAGTGCCAGGGAGGAAACGCATGAGCAGTTCTTC.

Comment on this clonotype: A read error is possible here, since a much larger clone lies one base away. V usage is TRBV4-1 and J usage is TRBJ1-2; D is possibly TRBD1 (5 bases). Looked up from germline, CDR1 is MGHRA and CDR2 is YSYEKL. The CDR3 is made up of 15 amino acids. CDR3 bases: TGCGTCAGCAGCCGAGTTCGAACCGGGACCTATGGCTACACCTTC. The encoded protein is CVSSRVRTGTYGYTF.

The sample holds a few counts of this clonotype. The genes are TRBV7-8 and TRBJ2-7; perhaps TRBD2 as D (6 bases). The CDR3 runs 15 residues. V lost 6 bases to trimming and J lost 4 bases, with 19 bases between them. The germline CDR1 and CDR2 sequences are SGHVS and FQNEAQ. The CDR3 bases are TGTGCCAGCAGGGCCGAAATAGGGAGGAGTTACGAGCAGTACTTC. Protein: CASRAEIGRSYEQYF.

This clonotype was seen many times. V is TRBV18 and J is TRBJ2-3; tentative D call: TRBD2 (6 bases). V was cut by 8 bases and J by 3 bases, with 12 bases left in between. Germline assignment: CDR1 KGHSH and CDR2 LQKENI. CDR3 length: 13 residues. The DNA for the CDR3 is TGTGCCAGCAGCCCCGGACTAACAGATACGCAGTATTTT. Translation: CASSPGLTDTQYF.

This chain connects TRBV6-2 or TRBV6-3 to TRBJ2-7; possibly TRBD1 for D (6 bases). The germline gives CDR1 MNHEY, CDR2 SVGEGT. V dropped 6 bases and J dropped 3 bases, with 18 bases sitting between them. This CDR3 is built from 15 residues. CDR3: CASSAPGLTGYEQYF. In DNA, the CDR3 is TGTGCCAGCAGCGCCCCGGGTTTGACAGGCTACGAGCAGTACTTC.

V gene TRBV4-3 combines with J gene TRBJ1-4; 7 positions agree with TRBD1. This CDR3 region has 16 residues. V lost 4 bases, J lost 8 bases, and 13 bases stayed unmatched. The germline CDR1 and CDR2 sequences are LGHNA and YSLEER. The CDR3 is CASSPRWNRGGEKLFF. For the CDR3, the DNA is TGCGCCAGCAGCCCGAGGTGGAACAGGGGAGGGGAAAAACTGTTTTTT.

This rearrangement joins TRBV20-1 to TRBJ1-2, with TRBD1 as a possible D gene (6 bases). CDR3 length: 13 amino acids. V was pared by 5 bases and J by 8 bases, with 18 bases between. CDR1 is DFQATT, CDR2 SNEGSKA, per germline (reference sequence). The CDR3 DNA sequence: TGCAGTGCTCCGACAGGTATCCAAGCAGGCTACACCTTC. It encodes CSAPTGIQAGYTF.

The V call is TRBV5-5, the J call TRBJ1-2; no clear D. CDR3 length equals 15 residues. The V and J ends lost 4 bases and 3 bases respectively, with 16 bases between them. The germline CDR1 and CDR2 sequences are SGHKS and YYEKEE (reference sequence). The CDR3 loop reads CASSTEARTDYGYTF. CDR3 in DNA: TGTGCCAGCAGCACCGAGGCACGGACGGACTATGGCTACACCTTC.

The chain joins TRBV2 to TRBJ2-7, with 10 bases fitting TRBD1. TRBJ2-5 matches the DNA end more closely, so the J call is doubtful. This CDR3 spans 15 amino acids. Germline CDR1 and CDR2: SNHLY and FYNNEI. CDR3 loop: CASVSDRGQGVTQYF. For the CDR3, the DNA is TGTGCCAGTGTATCTGACAGGGGGCAAGGGGTGACCCAGTACTTC.

The chain recombines TRBV7-9 with TRBJ1-2; 9 bases align to TRBD1. CDR3 size: 16 residues. The V gene end was trimmed by 0 bases and the J gene end by 1 base; junction bases not matched to a gene: 3. Germline V gene lookup returns CDR1 SEHNR and CDR2 FQNEAQ (reference sequence). The CDR3 DNA reads as TGTGCCAGCAGCTTAGCGGGGACAGGGAGTAACTATGGCTACACCTTC. Translated: CASSLAGTGSNYGYTF.

The chain combines TRBV7-9 with TRBJ1-2; D is possibly TRBD1 (5 bases). V was cut by 1 base and J by 12 bases, with 12 bases left in between. The germline CDR1 and CDR2 sequences are SEHNR and FQNEAQ (reference sequence). This CDR3 is built from 12 residues. The CDR3 loop is CASSLGDGGHTF. CDR3 nucleotides: TGTGCCAGCAGCTTAGGAGATGGGGGACACACCTTC.

V and J are TRBV11-2 and TRBJ2-1, with D unclear. Trimming cost V 5 bases and J 13 bases, with 21 bases left between them. The CDR3 loop spans 14 amino acids. Germline CDR1 reads SGHAT; CDR2 reads FQNNGV. DNA of the CDR3: TGTGCCAGCAGCCGTTTGACGGATAAAGAGACCCAGTTCTTC. This translates into CASSRLTDKETQFF.

V is TRBV5-1 and J is TRBJ2-5; unclear D gene. This CDR3 region has 13 residues. Trimming removed 0 bases from V and 6 bases from J, with 9 bases in between. In germline, CDR1 is SGHRS, CDR2 YFSETQ. CDR3 sequence (DNA): TGCGCCAGCAGCTTGGTGGGTTTAAAGACCCAGTACTTC. Residues: CASSLVGLKTQYF.

This clonotype has ten or more counts. The chain joins TRBV12-3 or TRBV12-4 to TRBJ2-3; 11 positions agree with TRBD2. The CDR3 loop spans 15 amino acids. V lost 6 bases to trimming and J lost 2 bases; unmatched junction nucleotides: 4. CDR3 DNA: TGTGCCAGCAGCCCACTAGCGGGGGACACAGATACGCAGTATTTT. It translates to CASSPLAGDTDTQYF.

This chain connects TRBV28 to TRBJ2-1, with a possible D match to TRBD1 (5 bases). CDR1 MDHEN and CDR2 SYDVKM come from the germline V gene. Trimming stripped 3 bases from V and 6 bases from J, with 15 bases between. This CDR3 is 15 amino acids long. The CDR3 coding sequence is TGTGCCAGCAGTTTTATGTCGCGGACAACCAATGAGCAGTTCTTC. Protein sequence: CASSFMSRTTNEQFF.

This clonotype was recorded a few times. The chain uses TRBV2 and TRBJ2-5, with unresolved D. The CDR3 has 14 residues. Trimming stripped 3 bases from V and 1 base from J, with 9 bases between. Per germline, CDR1 SNHLY and CDR2 FYNNEI. The CDR3 protein is CASSEGWAQETQYF. The DNA for the CDR3 is TGTGCCAGCAGTGAGGGATGGGCCCAAGAGACCCAGTACTTC.

J is TRBJ1-6 and V is TRBV7-2; 8 nucleotides match TRBD1. The V and J ends lost 5 bases and 1 base, in that order; junction bases with no gene match: 7. Germline-derived CDR1 and CDR2 are SGHTA and FQGNSA. The CDR3 consists of 17 residues. DNA for the CDR3: TGTGCCAGCAGCCCCAGGACAGGGTTGTCCTATAATTCACCCCTCCACTTT. It encodes CASSPRTGLSYNSPLHF.

V gene TRBV28 combines with J gene TRBJ2-5, with D tentatively TRBD1 or TRBD2 (5 bases each). The germline V gene has CDR1 MDHEN and CDR2 SYDVKM. The V and J ends lost 10 bases and 2 bases respectively, with 14 bases between them. The CDR3 runs 13 residues. CDR3 protein: CAIRDGLQETQYF. CDR3 bases: TGTGCCATCCGGGACGGGCTACAAGAGACCCAGTACTTC. The entire variable domain, with the rest obtained from reference TRBV28 and TRBJ2-5, is as follows: DVKVTQSSRYLVKRTGEKVFLECVQDMDHENMFWYRQDPGLGLRLIYFSYDVKMKEKGDIPEGYSVSREKKERFSLILESASTNQTSMYLCAIRDGLQETQYFGPGTRLLVL.

This clonotype appeared a few times. This rearrangement joins TRBV4-3 to TRBJ2-5; 7 bases are shared with TRBD1. CDR3 length: 16 residues. The V and J ends lost 2 bases and 3 bases, in that order; junction bases with no gene match: 9. Germline assignment: CDR1 LGHNA and CDR2 YSLEER. The CDR3 region is CASSQNSGTEKETQYF. The DNA for the CDR3 is TGCGCCAGCAGCCAAAACTCCGGGACAGAAAAAGAGACCCAGTACTTC.

This clonotype was found a few times. V usage is TRBV7-2 and J usage is TRBJ1-6; D is ambiguous. V was trimmed by 6 bases and J by 1 base, leaving 10 bases between them. Germline loops: CDR1 SGHTA, CDR2 FQGNSA. The CDR3 covers 15 residues. As DNA, the CDR3 is TGTGCCAGCAGGCCGGCAGCTTCCTATAATTCACCCCTCCACTTT. The encoded protein is CASRPAASYNSPLHF. Together with reference TRBV7-2 and TRBJ1-6, the CDR3 gives the full variable domain: GAGVSQSPSNKVTEKGKDVELRCDPISGHTALYWYRQSLGQGLEFLIYFQGNSAPDKSGLPSDRFSAERTGGSVSTLTIQRTQQEDSAVYLCASRPAASYNSPLHFGNGTRLTVT.

The chain carries TRBV7-9 and TRBJ2-5; 9 bases match TRBD1. The J call may be in error: the DNA end matches TRBJ2-7 better. The CDR3 covers 14 residues. Germline loops: CDR1 SEHNR, CDR2 FQNEAQ (reference sequence). DNA for the CDR3: TGTGCCAGCAGCCCTGGGGACAGGGATGCCGAGCAGTACTTC. Amino acids: CASSPGDRDAEQYF.

The V and J genes are TRBV20-1 and TRBJ2-7; D is tentatively TRBD1 or TRBD2 (6 bases each). V was trimmed by 0 bases and J by 7 bases, leaving 25 bases between them. The CDR3 consists of 17 residues. Germline CDR1 and CDR2: DFQATT and SNEGSKA (reference sequence). The CDR3 sequence: CSARDTGARISYNEQYF. DNA for the CDR3: TGCAGTGCTAGAGATACGGGGGCCAGAATCAGCTACAATGAGCAGTACTTC.

Points on this clonotype: The junction shows a germline mismatch at one end, possibly a read error. The V call is TRBV29-1, the J call TRBJ2-5; 16 bases line up with TRBD2. The CDR3 extends over 17 amino acids. The germline V gene encodes CDR1 SQVTM and CDR2 ANQGSEA. CDR3 amino acids: CSVEGTSGGARQETQYF. In DNA form, the CDR3 reads TGCAGCGTCGAAGGGACTAGCGGGGGGGCCCGCCAAGAGACCCAGTACTTC. The complete variable domain, with remaining parts taken from reference TRBV29-1 and TRBJ2-5, reads SAVISQKPSRDICQRGTSLTIQCQVDSQVTMMFWYRQQPGQSLTLIATANQGSEATYESGFVIDKFPISRPNLTFSTLTVSNMSPEDSSIYLCSVEGTSGGARQETQYFGPGTRLLVL.

This clonotype was picked up a small number of times. The chain is built from TRBV20-1 and TRBJ2-1, with 7 bases lining up with TRBD2. In germline, CDR1 is DFQATT, CDR2 SNEGSKA (reference sequence). V lost 2 bases to trimming and J lost 15 bases; unmatched junction nucleotides: 7. This CDR3 is built from 11 residues. The CDR3 nucleotides are TGCAGTGCTAGAACGCGGGGGAGGTTGTTCTTC. It yields the protein CSARTRGRLFF.

In this sample, this clonotype turned up a few times. The chain has TRBV5-1 and TRBJ2-7; 7 bases align to TRBD1. Germline-derived CDR1 and CDR2 are SGHRS and YFSETQ. This CDR3 is 14 amino acids long. V lost 4 bases to trimming and J lost 4 bases; unmatched junction nucleotides: 8. The CDR3 reads CASSQGQPQYEQYF. CDR3 coding DNA: TGCGCCAGCAGCCAGGGACAGCCGCAGTACGAGCAGTACTTC.

The V and J genes are TRBV5-1 and TRBJ2-5; 7 bases agree with TRBD2. V trimming: 4 bases; J trimming: 5 bases; junction bases outside the gene matches: 14. This CDR3 region has 16 residues. Looked up from germline, CDR1 is SGHRS and CDR2 is YFSETQ. DNA of the CDR3: TGCGCCAGCAGCACCACCCCTAACGGGGGAGGGGAGACCCAGTACTTC. This gives the protein CASSTTPNGGGETQYF.

CDR3 nucleotide sequence: TGTGCCAGCAGGACTAGCGGGATGTACGAGCAGTACTTC. It specifies CASRTSGMYEQYF. J is TRBJ2-7 and V is TRBV5-6; 11 nucleotides match TRBD2. Germline V CDR1 and CDR2: SGHDT, YYEEEE. The CDR3 runs to 13 residues. The junction had 2 bases not matched to a gene; V was cut back by 5 bases and J by 4 bases.

This clonotype was counted once. The V and J genes are TRBV6-2 or TRBV6-3 and TRBJ1-1; D not certain. V lost 6 bases to trimming and J lost 5 bases, with 16 bases between them. Germline CDR1 reads MNHEY; CDR2 reads SVGEGT. The CDR3 runs to 14 residues. The CDR3 is CASSYNSWVTEAFF. DNA for the CDR3: TGTGCCAGCAGCTACAACAGTTGGGTTACTGAAGCTTTCTTT.

The count of this clonotype is one. The rearrangement uses TRBV4-1 and TRBJ1-2; D is uncertain. This CDR3 comprises 15 residues. Germline V gene sequence: CDR1 MGHRA, CDR2 YSYEKL. V was trimmed by 1 base and J by 5 bases, leaving 14 bases between them. In DNA, the CDR3 is TGCGCCAGCAGCCAAGTCGGTGGCGAACTTTATGGCTACACCTTC. As protein: CASSQVGGELYGYTF.